The present entry profiles one T cell receptor beta chain with its context. No antigen is known for it. Researchers used genomic DNA as the template to profile TCR beta VDJ and CDR3. Via MiXCR, TCRdb re-called the reads, giving one row per CDR3 protein. The sample contains some 180,000 distinct CDR3 sequences, about 60% of which appear only once. The authors sequenced patients whose flow cytometry had shown CD8+CD57+ cell expansion. This sample stems from a study of CD8+CD57+ T cells in acquired aplastic anemia. In the study overall: The sorted CD4+ and CD8+ cells yielded an average around 3.2 ug of DNA.

General study findings and limits: Comparison of patients with controls identified around 31 shared CD8+ CDR3 sequences.

The receptor was isolated from a human donor with aplastic anemia. Material for sequencing was sorted CD4+, CD8+, or CD8+CD57+ T cells (not recorded which) from PBMCs.

The CDR3 DNA reads TGCGCCAGCAGCTGGTCGACTAGCGGGGGAGGGACAGATACGCAGTATTTT. It is translated as CASSWSTSGGGTDTQYF. This chain joins TRBV5-1 and TRBJ2-3, with 12 bases aligning to TRBD2. This CDR3 has 17 amino acids. Trimming cost V 3 bases and J 3 bases; bases outside gene matches: 8. Germline CDR1 reads SGHRS; CDR2 reads YFSETQ.